What follows are 7 T cell receptor beta chains derived from one specimen sequenced in a study of blood T cell repertoires in COVID-19 (TCRdb year 2020). The library came from the immunoSEQ multiplex PCR assay. Held by TCRdb, this immuneACCESS table contains in-frame sequences only and omits some clones. Under half of the omission traces to an unresolved V gene where checked; the cause of the rest is unknown. For this sample there are over 150,000 clones; more than 75% appear just once. The top ten clones comprise around 1% of the sample. Sequencing used peripheral blood. These receptors were collected from a woman in her late teens or twenties who had recovered from COVID-19.

The chain carries TRBV2 and TRBJ2-1, with 12 bases aligning to TRBD2. The CDR3 is 17 residues long. V lost 7 bases to trimming and J lost 4 bases; unmatched junction nucleotides: 11. Per germline, CDR1 SNHLY and CDR2 FYNNEI. The CDR3 reads CASIAPPGLAGYNEQFF. The CDR3 DNA follows: TGTGCCAGCATCGCCCCGCCAGGACTAGCGGGATACAATGAGCAGTTCTTC.

The rearrangement uses TRBV4-1 and TRBJ1-5; a weak D match, TRBD1 (6 bases). V was trimmed by 5 bases and J by 2 bases, leaving 10 bases between them. CDR1 is MGHRA, CDR2 YSYEKL, per germline. The CDR3 contains 14 residues. CDR3 in amino acids: CASSGDIGNQPQHF. CDR3 nucleotide sequence: TGCGCCAGCAGCGGGGACATAGGCAATCAGCCCCAGCATTTT.

The chain recombines TRBV7-2 with TRBJ2-1, with TRBD2 as a possible D gene (6 bases). Trimming removed 5 bases from V and 8 bases from J, with 10 bases in between. Germline loops: CDR1 SGHTA, CDR2 FQGNSA. This CDR3 region has 12 residues. The CDR3 spells CASSPERDEQFF. Written as DNA, the CDR3 is TGTGCCAGCAGCCCCGAGCGGGATGAGCAGTTCTTC.

The chain recombines TRBV25-1 with TRBJ2-7, with D possibly TRBD2 on 5 matching bases. V lost 10 bases to trimming and J lost 6 bases, with 19 bases between them. Germline values: CDR1 MGHDK, CDR2 SYGVNS. CDR3 size: 13 residues. In DNA, the CDR3 is TGTGCCATACCGGGGAGCGGAATGACCGAGCAGTACGTC. Translated: CAIPGSGMTEQYV.

This chain connects TRBV18 to TRBJ2-7; D is perhaps TRBD1 (7 bases). There are 15 residues in the CDR3. CDR1 and CDR2 from the germline V gene are KGHSH and LQKENI. Deletions cut 3 bases from V and 2 bases from J, with 14 bases between. In DNA, the CDR3 is TGTGCCAGCTCACCTAGACAGGGAGGAACCTACGAGCAGTACTTC. Protein product: CASSPRQGGTYEQYF.

The chain has TRBV10-2 and TRBJ2-7; the match to TRBD1 covers 10 bases. J was trimmed by 7 bases and V by 0 bases; bases with no gene match: 9. The germline CDR1 and CDR2 sequences are WSHSY and SAAADI. CDR3 size: 16 residues. The CDR3 nucleotides are TGCGCCAGCAGTGAGTCGATGACAGGGGGCGCGGGGGAGCAGTACTTC. Protein: CASSESMTGGAGEQYF.

This clone has only one observation. J is TRBJ1-2 and V is TRBV3-1 (or the pseudogene TRBV3-2); no clear D. V was trimmed by 4 bases and J by 5 bases, leaving 17 bases between them. CDR3 size: 15 residues. Germline CDR1 LGHDT, CDR2 YNNKEL (reference sequence). The CDR3 is CASSPQGDPEYGYTF. CDR3 nucleotide sequence: TGTGCCAGCAGCCCCCAAGGAGATCCGGAGTATGGCTACACCTTC.